This record looks at one T cell receptor beta chain sequence and its context. This clonotype was recorded at least ten times. Its recognized antigen is unknown. Qualities for individual bases were not recorded, and no much larger clone is one base off. This entry comes from a study of T cell repertoires in cytomegalovirus infection (dated by TCRdb to the late 2010s). The study in broad terms: The peptide stimulations were aimed at well-studied HLA-B-restricted epitopes as well as recently identified HLA-C-restricted CMV epitopes, whose presentation resists viral immunomodulation. Because public TCR beta signatures pointed to carriage of CMV infection together with the matching HLA type, the HLA type of each donor mattered for the analysis. What the work shows at the level of the full study, not this receptor alone: The ex vivo response was dominated by HLA-C-restricted CMV-specific TCR beta clonotypes, which also provided the single most frequent clonotype in two of eight donors. Cumulative frequency of public TCR beta family members discriminated carriers of CMV infection plus the relevant HLA type in this cohort and an independent approximately 350-donor cohort.

Sequencing was performed on an Illumina HiSeq 1500. TCRdb redid the processing of the public reads, applying fastp at Q25 and MiXCR, and retained in-frame beta chains. Each CDR3 protein appears once, grouped with its most common genes and DNA. For this sample there are 650,000 to 850,000 distinct CDR3 sequences; around 29% appear just once. Of the sample, roughly 14% is held by the ten largest clones. There are 15 amino acids in the CDR3, from cysteine to phenylalanine inclusive. The CDR3 DNA has 45 bases and is translated from base 1. Cut back by 8 bases and 7 bases, the V and J ends lie 22 bases apart. In light of the paper, this sample's treatment or condition label describes: in vitro stimulation with specific CMV peptide epitopes to enrich CMV-specific T cells.

The origin of this receptor is a human donor in good health (CMV status not recorded). Some clones in this sample may be carry-over from other donors' samples. The input for sequencing was cultured CD8+ T cells from PBMCs, taken from culture after CMV antigen stimulation. The chain was built from TRBV12-3 or TRBV12-4 and TRBJ2-3, with the D gene uncertain. The sequence in DNA is TGTGCCAGCTCGGCCGATGGGCTAGGAAGGTATACGCAGTATTTT. This gives the protein CASSADGLGRYTQYF.